This T cell receptor (beta chain) was captured in a study of blood T cell repertoires in COVID-19. TCRdb keeps only in-frame clones here, not all; method: immunoSEQ multiplex PCR. This table has 70,000 or so clones, about nine tenths appearing once. CDR1 and CDR2 from the germline V gene are MNHNY and SVGAGI (reference sequence). CDR3 length equals 14 residues. The V end lost 2 bases, the J end lost 4 bases, and 9 bases lay between the germline ends. The clonotype originates from a woman aged 55-69 years with acute or convalescent COVID-19. This sequence joins TRBV6-6 and TRBJ1-3; D might be TRBD1 (5 bases). The sample comprised peripheral blood. The CDR3 spells CASSYGQGGNTIYF. The CDR3 DNA reads as TGTGCCAGCAGTTACGGGCAGGGAGGAAACACCATATATTTT.